This entry lists 3 T cell receptor beta chains sequenced from one sample in a study of PD-L1 blockade in urothelial cancer. Time point defined: pretreatment peripheral blood. The method was immunoSEQ multiplex PCR; TCRdb's version includes in-frame clones alone and lacks a portion of them. The table shows 40,000 to 60,000 clones, with 80% to 90% occurring only once. Sequenced material: PBMCs, taken around atezolizumab (anti-PD-L1) treatment. The receptors here all came from a man in his 70s with urothelial cancer.

The V call is TRBV10-3, the J call TRBJ1-1, with 7 bases matching TRBD1. Germline V gene data show CDR1 as ENHRY and CDR2 as SYGVKD. The CDR3 totals 12 residues. V dropped 6 bases and J dropped 7; count of bases not matched to a gene: 5. CDR3 DNA sequence: TGTGCCATCAGCCGGGACAGTCGTGAAGCTTTCTTT. It is translated as CAISRDSREAFF.

The J gene is TRBJ2-5, the V gene TRBV2; D is perhaps TRBD1 (6 bases). CDR3 size: 14 residues. Germline V lookup: CDR1 SNHLY, CDR2 FYNNEI. The germline V and J ends were trimmed by 1 base and 5 bases, with 11 bases remaining between them. CDR3 nucleotides: TGTGCCAGCAGTGAAGACAGGGTTGGGGAGACCCAGTACTTC. Translation: CASSEDRVGETQYF.

The chain is built from TRBV13 and TRBJ2-5; the match to TRBD2 covers 10 bases. The CDR3 runs to 19 residues. After removal of 5 bases from V and 4 bases from J, the junction contained 19 bases not matched to a gene. Germline CDR1 PRHDT, CDR2 FYEKMQ (reference sequence). The CDR3 here is CASSHRRSSQAGGIETQYF. CDR3 sequence (DNA): TGTGCCAGCAGCCACAGGAGGAGCTCTCAAGCGGGAGGGATAGAGACCCAGTACTTC.